This T cell receptor beta chain was recorded in a study of cytomegalovirus exposure and HLA in healthy donors. Trimming took 5 bases from V and 5 from J; bases not matched to a gene: 5. Germline V gives CDR1 LNHDA, CDR2 SQIVND (reference sequence). The CDR3 has 13 residues. This PCR relied on a set of 60 Vbeta primers and 13 Jbeta primers. The assay was immunoSEQ multiplex PCR, and TCRdb's table has in-frame clones only and misses some. The table lists about 140,000 clones, approximately 80% of them singletons. The TCR was taken from a man aged 35 to 55 in good health and CMV-seronegative. The sample was PBMCs. J is TRBJ1-1 and V is TRBV19; TRBD1 matches 7 bases. The CDR3 region is CASSYDRVTEAFF. CDR3 DNA sequence: TGTGCCAGTAGTTATGACAGGGTGACTGAAGCTTTCTTT.